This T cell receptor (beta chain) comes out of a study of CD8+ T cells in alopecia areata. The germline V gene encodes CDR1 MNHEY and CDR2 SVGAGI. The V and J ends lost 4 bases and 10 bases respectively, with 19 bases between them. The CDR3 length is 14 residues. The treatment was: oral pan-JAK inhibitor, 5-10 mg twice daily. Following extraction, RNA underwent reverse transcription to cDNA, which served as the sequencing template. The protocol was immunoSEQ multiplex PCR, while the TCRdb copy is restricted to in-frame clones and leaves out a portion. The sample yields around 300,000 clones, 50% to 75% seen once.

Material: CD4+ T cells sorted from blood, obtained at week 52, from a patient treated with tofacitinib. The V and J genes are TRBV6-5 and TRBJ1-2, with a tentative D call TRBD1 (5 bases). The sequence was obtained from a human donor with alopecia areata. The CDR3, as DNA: TGTGCCAGCAGTTCTTACGACAGCCAGAGGGACTACACCTTC. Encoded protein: CASSSYDSQRDYTF.